The present TCR beta chain was sequenced within a study of early T cells in non-severe SARS-CoV-2 infection. TCRdb reprocessed the 5' RACE reads with MiXCR, giving one entry per CDR3 protein. The sample lists tens of thousands of distinct CDR3 sequences; 10% to 15% were seen once. This CDR3 spans 13 amino acids. V shed 2 bases and J 7 bases; nucleotides not matched to a gene: 5. The germline CDR1 and CDR2 sequences are SGHTA and FQGNSA. The J gene is TRBJ2-7, the V gene TRBV7-2, with 7 bases matching TRBD2. This receptor was taken from an adult who was a healthcare worker with PCR-confirmed SARS-CoV-2 infection or an uninfected control (not recorded which). Sample: whole blood. In DNA form, the CDR3 reads TGTGCCAGCAGCTTACCGGGAGCGGGGGAGCAGTACTTC. It specifies CASSLPGAGEQYF.